Sequencing of this TCR beta chain was carried out in a study of blood T cell repertoires in COVID-19. Some clones are missing from TCRdb's copy, which holds only in-frame ones; the method was immunoSEQ multiplex PCR. This sample yields about 80,000 clones, of which around 88% are seen a single time; roughly 5.3% belongs to the top ten. The CDR3 is made up of 14 amino acids. Germline V gene data show CDR1 as ENHRY and CDR2 as SYGVKD. The ends lost 11 bases at V and 2 bases at J; junction bases unmatched: 11. The receptor was isolated from a woman over 75 with active or convalescent COVID-19. Source material: peripheral blood. The gene calls are TRBV10-3 and TRBJ2-7; TRBD1 aligns across 8 bases. CDR3 DNA sequence: TGTGCCTGTCGACCGGGACAGGATACCTACGAGCAGTACTTC. Protein sequence: CACRPGQDTYEQYF.